The 19 T cell receptor beta chains given below trace back to one sample, sequenced in a study of blood T cell repertoires in COVID-19 (dated by TCRdb to about 2020). The library was prepared using the immunoSEQ multiplex PCR assay. TCRdb stores this immuneACCESS table with in-frame sequences only. Part of the clones is absent; in the studies checked, under half of the shortfall reflects unresolved V genes, and no reason is known for the rest. The sample data list some 140,000 clones, and approximately 84% of these were observed just once. Around 20% of the sample is taken by the ten largest. Sample: peripheral blood. The origin of the receptors is a woman aged 50 to 60 who had recovered from COVID-19.

The chain couples TRBV18 to TRBJ1-1; TRBD1 matches 10 bases. With 5 bases clipped from V and 1 base from J, the junction kept 13 bases outside the gene matches. The CDR3 is 18 residues long. Looked up from germline, CDR1 is KGHSH and CDR2 is LQKENI. The CDR3 spells CASSNRDRGGGGNTEAFF. CDR3 coding DNA: TGTGCCAGCTCAAACCGGGACAGGGGCGGTGGAGGGAACACTGAAGCTTTCTTT.

The chain uses TRBV30 and TRBJ2-7; 12 bases match TRBD2. CDR1 and CDR2 (germline): GTSNPN, SVGIG (reference sequence). CDR3 length equals 15 residues. The ends lost 0 bases at V and 5 bases at J; junction bases unmatched: 5. This CDR3 is CAWSVRLAGGHEQYF. CDR3 in DNA: TGTGCCTGGAGTGTACGGCTAGCGGGAGGGCACGAGCAGTACTTC.

V is TRBV6-5 and J is TRBJ2-7; 7 bases are shared with TRBD2. V was pared by 6 bases and J by 3 bases, with 11 bases of the junction left unmatched. CDR1 is MNHEY, CDR2 SVGAGI, per germline. This CDR3 spans 15 amino acids. The CDR3 sequence is CASSRGGGSSYEQYF. The CDR3 region has the DNA TGTGCCAGCAGCCGCGGCGGCGGGAGCAGCTACGAGCAGTACTTC.

The chain employs TRBV5-1 and TRBJ2-1; 7 bases map to TRBD2. Per germline, CDR1 SGHRS and CDR2 YFSETQ. The CDR3 totals 17 residues. The ends lost 4 bases at V and 4 bases at J; junction bases unmatched: 14. The CDR3 protein is CASSVHSPAGYYNEQFF. The DNA of the CDR3 is TGCGCCAGCAGCGTGCATAGTCCAGCGGGGTATTACAATGAGCAGTTCTTC.

The chain has TRBV5-1 and TRBJ2-3; no clear D gene. Trimming shortened V by 0 bases and J by 1 base, and 9 bases separated the two germline ends. CDR3 length: 15 residues. Germline assignment: CDR1 SGHRS and CDR2 YFSETQ. CDR3 region: CASSLEATGTDTQYF. CDR3 coding DNA: TGCGCCAGCAGCTTGGAGGCGACTGGCACAGATACGCAGTATTTT. The full variable domain, rest sourced from reference TRBV5-1 and TRBJ2-3, is KAGVTQTPRYLIKTRGQQVTLSCSPISGHRSVSWYQQTPGQGLQFLFEYFSETQRNKGNFPGRFSGRQFSNSRSEMNVSTLELGDSALYLCASSLEATGTDTQYFGPGTRLTVL.

Ten or more counts support this clone. The chain recombines TRBV27 with TRBJ2-1; 7 positions match TRBD1. The V and J ends lost 5 bases and 4 bases, in that order; junction bases with no gene match: 11. Germline V gene data show CDR1 as MNHEY and CDR2 as SMNVEV (reference sequence). The CDR3 loop spans 16 amino acids. The CDR3 region has the DNA TGTGCCAGCAGTCTTACTACCGGGACAGTATACAATGAGCAGTTCTTC. It yields the protein CASSLTTGTVYNEQFF.

The gene calls are TRBV6-1 and TRBJ1-6; the D gene is possibly TRBD1 (6 bases). V dropped 4 bases and J dropped 6 bases, with 19 bases sitting between them. CDR3 length: 17 amino acids. The germline V gene encodes CDR1 MNHNS and CDR2 SASEGT. The CDR3 sequence: CASSGSQGGLFNSPLHF. The CDR3 nucleotides are TGTGCCAGCAGTGGTTCACAGGGAGGGCTTTTTAATTCACCCCTCCACTTT.

The chain recombines TRBV11-2 with TRBJ1-5, with TRBD1 identical over 8 bases. CDR1 and CDR2 from the germline V gene are SGHAT and FQNNGV. The CDR3 runs to 14 residues. Unmatched junction bases numbered 2, after V lost 4 bases and J lost 3 bases. CDR3 residues: CASSWTGPNQPQHF. The CDR3 DNA reads TGTGCCAGCAGCTGGACAGGGCCCAATCAGCCCCAGCATTTT.

The chain has TRBV2 and TRBJ2-2, with 11 positions matching TRBD2. CDR3 length: 20 residues. CDR1 and CDR2 from the germline V gene are SNHLY and FYNNEI. The J segment lost 6 bases and the V segment lost 3 bases, leaving 18 bases of the junction unmatched. CDR3 sequence reads: CASSDPPLAGGVRRPGELFF. CDR3 DNA: TGTGCCAGCAGTGATCCCCCTCTAGCGGGGGGCGTTCGTCGACCCGGGGAGCTGTTTTTT.

The rearrangement joins TRBV5-4 to TRBJ1-1; TRBD1 matches at 7 bases. Germline V CDR1 and CDR2: SGHNT, YYREEE (reference sequence). V shed 7 bases and J 1 base; nucleotides not matched to a gene: 1. The CDR3 length is 12 residues. The DNA of the CDR3 is TGTGCCAGCCGACAGGGGAACACTGAAGCTTTCTTT. Its translation is CASRQGNTEAFF.

CDR3 nucleotides: TGTGCCAGCTCACCCCCGCCGACTACCGGGTACCTCACTGAAGCTTTCTTT. Translated, it gives CASSPPPTTGYLTEAFF. The chain is built from TRBV18 and TRBJ1-1; no clear D. Between the trimmed V and J ends, which lost 3 bases and 4 bases, there was a span of 21 bases. CDR1 KGHSH and CDR2 LQKENI come from the germline V gene. The CDR3 runs to 17 residues.

The genes are TRBV7-3 and TRBJ1-1; D unresolved. CDR3 length: 13 amino acids. Between the trimmed V and J ends, which lost 5 bases and 4 bases, there was a span of 11 bases. Germline V gives CDR1 SGHTA, CDR2 FQGTGA. The CDR3 loop reads CASSVRAGTEAFF. The DNA for the CDR3 is TGTGCCAGCAGCGTTAGGGCGGGCACTGAAGCTTTCTTT.

The chain combines TRBV19 with TRBJ2-7; tentative D call: TRBD2 (6 bases). Trimming took 4 bases from V and 3 from J, leaving 13 bases between them. The CDR3 totals 14 residues. Germline V gene data show CDR1 as LNHDA and CDR2 as SQIVND (reference sequence). The CDR3 reads CASSRGGGYYEQYF. The CDR3 bases are TGTGCCAGTAGTAGAGGAGGAGGGTACTACGAGCAGTACTTC.

V and J are TRBV5-6 and TRBJ1-6; maybe TRBD1 (5 bases). CDR3 size: 14 residues. Germline CDR1 and CDR2: SGHDT and YYEEEE. V dropped 2 bases and J dropped 10 bases, with 13 bases sitting between them. This CDR3 is CASSFWGVGSPLHF. In DNA form, the CDR3 reads TGTGCCAGCAGCTTTTGGGGGGTAGGATCACCCCTCCACTTT. The full variable domain, in which reference TRBV5-6 and TRBJ1-6 provide the parts outside the CDR3, is DAGVTQSPTHLIKTRGQQVTLRCSPKSGHDTVSWYQQALGQGPQFIFQYYEEEERQRGNFPDRFSGHQFPNYSSELNVNALLLGDSALYLCASSFWGVGSPLHFGNGTRLTVT.

The chain combines TRBV5-6 with TRBJ1-2; TRBD1 aligns across 7 bases. Germline V gives CDR1 SGHDT, CDR2 YYEEEE. V lost 0 bases and J lost 7; bases outside the gene matches: 0. The CDR3 totals 12 residues. CDR3 DNA: TGTGCCAGCAGCTTGGACAGGGGTGGCTACACCTTC. This codes for CASSLDRGGYTF.

The chain has TRBV30 and TRBJ2-7; 8 bases fit TRBD1. V trimming: 5 bases; J trimming: 0 bases; junction bases outside the gene matches: 12. The V gene's germline CDR1 is GTSNPN and CDR2 SVGIG (reference sequence). The CDR3 is 16 amino acids. This CDR3 is CAWDAWRTGRSYEQYF. The CDR3 nucleotides are TGTGCCTGGGACGCCTGGCGGACAGGGCGCTCCTACGAGCAGTACTTC.

The genes are TRBV7-8 and TRBJ1-3, with TRBD1 as a possible D gene (5 bases). Germline CDR1 is SGHVS and CDR2 is FQNEAQ. V lost 2 bases and J lost 3, with 8 bases in between. This CDR3 contains 14 residues. The CDR3 DNA sequence: TGTGCCAGCAGCTTATTCAGGGTTGGAAACACCATATATTTT. Encoded protein: CASSLFRVGNTIYF.

A single count supports this clone. CDR3 in amino acids: CASSTGLRTNEQFF. The CDR3 DNA reads as TGTGCCAGCAGCACGGGACTGCGAACGAATGAGCAGTTCTTC. The chain combines TRBV7-2 with TRBJ2-1; a possible D gene is TRBD2 (6 bases). V gave up 5 bases and J gave up 7 bases, with 15 bases separating them. Germline loops: CDR1 SGHTA, CDR2 FQGNSA. The CDR3 runs to 14 residues.

Concerning this clone: The junction shows a germline mismatch at one end, possibly a read error. The genes are TRBV5-1 and TRBJ1-1; TRBD1 is a possible D gene (5 bases). The germline CDR1 and CDR2 sequences are SGHRS and YFSETQ. This CDR3 spans 14 amino acids. DNA for the CDR3: TGCGCCAGCAGCTTGGAACGCTCGACAGCGCAACGTTACTTT. Amino acids: CASSLERSTAQRYF.